This T cell receptor beta chain was captured in a study of blood T cell repertoires in COVID-19. Study background: The analysed material was cDNA or gDNA that came from T cells, B-cell-depleted T cells, or PBMCs.

Germline values: CDR1 SGHDN, CDR2 FVKESK. The trim removed 3 bases at V and 6 bases at J, leaving 5 bases unmatched. CDR3 length: 14 amino acids. The table came from immunoSEQ multiplex PCR; TCRdb's copy has only in-frame clones and leaves some out. The sample has about 210,000 clones, about 91% seen once. The sample comprised peripheral blood. The sequence derives from a man aged 25-45 years with acute or convalescent COVID-19. This sequence joins TRBV14 and TRBJ2-4, with 7 bases aligning to TRBD2. Written as DNA, the CDR3 is TGTGCCAGCAGCCACCTGGGACTATCAAACATTCAGTACTTC. Protein sequence: CASSHLGLSNIQYF. The entire variable domain, with the rest obtained from reference TRBV14 and TRBJ2-4, is as follows: EAGVTQFPSHSVIEKGQTVTLRCDPISGHDNLYWYRRVMGKEIKFLLHFVKESKQDESGMPNNRFLAERTGGTYSTLKVQPAELEDSGVYFCASSHLGLSNIQYFGAGTRLSVL.